This passage covers 29 T cell receptor beta chains from one sample sequenced in a study of shared clonotypes between healthy human individuals. This table comes from immunoSEQ multiplex PCR, and its TCRdb copy is limited to in-frame clones, with some not included. The table has roughly 2.5 million clones, roughly nine tenths seen once. The sequenced material came from naive CD4+ T cells sorted from blood. Subset defined: CD45RA+ positively selected. The receptors come from a man between 18 and 29 years old in good health.

The chain employs TRBV7-9 and TRBJ1-4, with 8 nucleotides matching TRBD1. The trim removed 7 bases at V and 8 bases at J, leaving 6 bases unmatched. The CDR3 is 13 amino acids. In germline, CDR1 is SEHNR, CDR2 FQNEAQ (reference sequence). The CDR3 DNA is TGTGCCAGCACACAGGGGGTCGGGGAAAAACTGTTTTTT. Translation gives CASTQGVGEKLFF.

V gene TRBV7-6 combines with J gene TRBJ2-3; D not resolved. CDR1 is SGHVS and CDR2 is FNYEAQ in the germline V gene. V dropped 1 base and J dropped 1 base, with 21 bases sitting between them. The CDR3 totals 19 residues. The CDR3 sequence is CASSLGHSVGLLGTDTQYF. The CDR3 DNA sequence: TGTGCCAGCAGCTTAGGTCACTCTGTTGGGTTGTTGGGCACAGATACGCAGTATTTT.

The chain combines TRBV7-2 with TRBJ2-6; the match to TRBD1 covers 8 bases. From germline, CDR1 is SGHTA and CDR2 FQGNSA. The CDR3 spans 19 residues. V dropped 7 bases and J dropped 2; count of bases not matched to a gene: 16. CDR3 protein: CASNLGYNRGSPGANVLTF. In nucleotides, the CDR3 is TGTGCCAGCAACTTGGGTTATAACAGGGGGTCCCCTGGGGCCAACGTCCTGACTTTC.

V usage is TRBV5-4 and J usage is TRBJ2-3; 7 nucleotides match TRBD1. The length of the CDR3 is 14 residues. The V segment lost 5 bases and the J segment 2 bases; nucleotides outside the gene matches: 5. Germline V gene data show CDR1 as SGHNT and CDR2 as YYREEE (reference sequence). In DNA form, the CDR3 reads TGTGCCAGCAGGGCGACAGGGCCCACAGATACGCAGTATTTT. It is translated as CASRATGPTDTQYF.

The chain has TRBV9 and TRBJ1-2, with 9 bases fitting TRBD1. The germline V gene has CDR1 SGDLS and CDR2 YYNGEE. The ends lost 4 bases at V and 2 bases at J; junction bases unmatched: 3. The CDR3 has 14 amino acids. Here the CDR3 DNA reads TGTGCCAGCAGCCACGGGACAGGGAACTATGGCTACACCTTC. This translates into CASSHGTGNYGYTF.

In DNA, the CDR3 is TGTGCCAGCAGCCCACCGGCGGATACGCAGTATTTT. Residues: CASSPPADTQYF. The chain has TRBV9 and TRBJ2-3; D call uncertain. The CDR3 is 12 amino acids. V was clipped by 4 bases and J by 6 bases, with 9 bases between them. The germline gives CDR1 SGDLS, CDR2 YYNGEE.

The V and J genes are TRBV6-1 and TRBJ1-2, with D possibly matching TRBD1 (5 bases). The ends were cut back, 0 bases at V and 6 bases at J, with 8 bases in the middle. The germline gives CDR1 MNHNS, CDR2 SASEGT. CDR3 length: 13 amino acids. CDR3 loop: CASSEAGVHGYTF. The DNA for the CDR3 is TGTGCCAGCAGTGAAGCGGGGGTACATGGCTACACCTTC.

The V call is TRBV12-5, the J call TRBJ1-5, with D uncertain. CDR3 length: 14 amino acids. Germline CDR1 LGHNT, CDR2 FRNRAP. The V end lost 4 bases, the J end lost 7 bases, and 14 bases lay between the germline ends. CDR3 amino acids: CASGWEGRKQPQHF. In DNA, the CDR3 is TGTGCTAGTGGTTGGGAAGGGCGGAAACAGCCCCAGCATTTT.

The chain couples TRBV6-6 to TRBJ1-2, with D possibly being TRBD1 (6 bases). The germline V gene encodes CDR1 MNHNY and CDR2 SVGAGI (reference sequence). The CDR3 covers 11 residues. Trimming removed 8 bases from V and 4 bases from J, with 8 bases in between. This CDR3 reads CASGGFYGYTF. The CDR3 nucleotides are TGTGCCAGCGGGGGCTTCTATGGCTACACCTTC.

Turning to this clone: The germline gene is not matched at one end of the junction; a read error may be the cause. Other DNA variants within this sample encode the same CDR3. V and J are TRBV28 and TRBJ1-2, with unresolved D. CDR1 is MDHEN and CDR2 is SYDVKM in the germline V gene. The CDR3 consists of 14 residues. Here the CDR3 reads CASSRAGINYGYTF. CDR3 bases: TGTGCCAGCAGCAGAGCGGGAATTAACTATGGCTACACTTTC.

V gene TRBV18 combines with J gene TRBJ1-1; D call uncertain. In germline, CDR1 is KGHSH, CDR2 LQKENI. V dropped 2 bases and J dropped 5 bases, with 12 bases sitting between them. This CDR3 comprises 14 residues. DNA of the CDR3: TGTGCCAGCTCACCATCCAAATACGGGACTGAAGCTTTCTTT. Its translation: CASSPSKYGTEAFF.

Written as DNA, the CDR3 is TGTGCCAGCAGAGGCGGAGCGGGTAACACAGATACGCAGTATTTT. As protein: CASRGGAGNTDTQYF. The J gene is TRBJ2-3, the V gene TRBV6-5; weak D call: TRBD2 (6 bases). The CDR3 loop spans 15 amino acids. The V and J ends lost 6 bases and 2 bases respectively, with 15 bases between them. Germline V gene sequence: CDR1 MNHEY, CDR2 SVGAGI.

CDR3 sequence: CASSLAGGKNIQYF. The CDR3 nucleotides read TGTGCCAGCAGCCTAGCGGGGGGGAAAAACATTCAGTACTTC. This chain uses TRBV11-2 with TRBJ2-4; 12 bases are shared with TRBD2. CDR3 length equals 14 residues. In germline, CDR1 is SGHAT, CDR2 FQNNGV. The V gene end was trimmed by 5 bases and the J gene end by 4 bases; junction bases not matched to a gene: 0.

The genes are TRBV19 and TRBJ2-2; 8 nucleotides align to TRBD1. CDR3 size: 16 residues. Germline V gene data show CDR1 as LNHDA and CDR2 as SQIVND (reference sequence). V lost 5 bases to trimming and J lost 2 bases; unmatched junction nucleotides: 7. The CDR3 sequence: CASSLLDRANTGELFF. The CDR3 DNA sequence: TGTGCCAGTAGTCTTCTGGACAGGGCCAACACCGGGGAGCTGTTTTTT.

J is TRBJ1-4 and V is TRBV18, with D tentatively TRBD1 (6 bases). The germline V gene has CDR1 KGHSH and CDR2 LQKENI. The CDR3 runs to 15 residues. With 4 bases removed from V and 1 base from J, the gap between germline ends came to 10 bases. The CDR3 sequence is CASSRKQGTNEKLFF. The CDR3 DNA sequence: TGTGCCAGCTCACGAAAACAGGGAACTAATGAAAAACTGTTTTTT.

This clone has just one count. CDR3 nucleotide sequence: TGTGCCAGCAGCTTAGTTATAGGGATTGACACCAACTATGGCTACACCTTC. Its translation: CASSLVIGIDTNYGYTF. V usage is TRBV7-9 and J usage is TRBJ1-2; D remains ambiguous. Trimming pared 1 base from V and 2 bases from J, leaving 17 bases between. Germline V gene sequence: CDR1 SEHNR, CDR2 FQNEAQ (reference sequence). This CDR3 comprises 17 residues.

To note about this clone: In the same sample, other DNA sequences code for this CDR3. In nucleotides, the CDR3 is TGCGCCAGCAGCTTGACAGGATCGTCCTACAATGAGCAGTTCTTC. It codes for CASSLTGSSYNEQFF. V usage is TRBV5-1 and J usage is TRBJ2-1; a weak D match, TRBD1 (5 bases). The ends were cut back, 1 base at V and 1 base at J, with 9 bases in the middle. Germline values: CDR1 SGHRS, CDR2 YFSETQ. The CDR3 extends over 15 amino acids. Full variable domain (remainder filled in from reference TRBV5-1 and TRBJ2-1): KAGVTQTPRYLIKTRGQQVTLSCSPISGHRSVSWYQQTPGQGLQFLFEYFSETQRNKGNFPGRFSGRQFSNSRSEMNVSTLELGDSALYLCASSLTGSSYNEQFFGPGTRLTVL.

The rearrangement links TRBV25-1 to TRBJ2-1; 9 nucleotides line up with TRBD2. Germline assignment: CDR1 MGHDK and CDR2 SYGVNS. The J segment lost 4 bases and the V segment lost 6 bases, leaving 7 bases of the junction unmatched. CDR3 length equals 15 residues. The CDR3: CASRKAGGGYNEQFF. The CDR3 DNA is TGTGCCAGCAGAAAAGCGGGAGGCGGGTACAATGAGCAGTTCTTC.

Comments on this clone: The junction and the germline gene differ at one end; a read error may be behind it. The chain is built from TRBV28 and TRBJ1-5; tentative D call: TRBD1 (5 bases). Germline assignment: CDR1 MDHEN and CDR2 SYDVKM. The CDR3 is made up of 16 amino acids. The CDR3 loop reads CATQRAPWQGKQPQHF. The DNA of the CDR3 is TGTGCCACCCAAAGGGCGCCTTGGCAGGGCAAACAGCCCCAGCATTTT.

The genes are TRBV4-1 and TRBJ1-5, with TRBD1 matching over 9 bases. The CDR3 is 17 residues long. V gave up 1 base and J gave up 3 bases; unmatched junction bases: 7. CDR1 and CDR2 (germline): MGHRA, YSYEKL. The CDR3 DNA reads as TGCGCCAGCAGCCAAGCCGGACAGGGGAATTACAATCAGCCCCAGCATTTT. Protein product: CASSQAGQGNYNQPQHF.

In this sample, this clone turned up a few times. V is TRBV9 and J is TRBJ1-2; D uncertain. Germline V gene sequence: CDR1 SGDLS, CDR2 YYNGEE. Trimming took off 4 bases at V and 7 bases at J, with 20 bases between the two ends. The CDR3 consists of 15 residues. CDR3 amino acids: CASSSSAVEVGGYTF. The CDR3 DNA reads as TGTGCCAGCAGCTCCAGCGCTGTGGAGGTGGGTGGCTACACCTTC.

The chain couples TRBV30 to TRBJ1-2; D possibly corresponds to TRBD1 (5 bases). Germline values: CDR1 GTSNPN, CDR2 SVGIG (reference sequence). This CDR3 is 15 amino acids long. V lost 2 bases and J lost 4, with 17 bases in between. CDR3 loop: CAWSTSTVTFYGYTF. CDR3 sequence (DNA): TGTGCCTGGAGTACCTCGACAGTAACCTTCTATGGCTACACCTTC.

The rearrangement joins TRBV6-5 to TRBJ1-2, with D uncertain. With 5 bases removed from V and 8 bases from J, the gap between germline ends came to 12 bases. This CDR3 region has 12 residues. Germline values: CDR1 MNHEY, CDR2 SVGAGI. CDR3 in DNA: TGTGCCAGCAGTGACCAGGTGGGAGGCTACACCTTC. This encodes CASSDQVGGYTF.

The chain carries TRBV9 and TRBJ2-3; D may be TRBD2 (5 bases). CDR1 and CDR2 from the germline V gene are SGDLS and YYNGEE. The V and J ends lost 0 bases and 2 bases respectively, with 16 bases between them. The CDR3 length is 17 residues. In DNA, the CDR3 is TGTGCCAGCAGCGTAGGAGGTGGCGGAGGACTCACAGATACGCAGTATTTT. Protein product: CASSVGGGGGLTDTQYF.

The chain links TRBV7-2 to TRBJ2-1; no clear D gene. V lost 1 base, J lost 0 bases, and 7 bases lay in between. The CDR3 has 15 amino acids. Germline V gene sequence: CDR1 SGHTA, CDR2 FQGNSA. This CDR3 is CASSLGLSSYNEQFF. CDR3 nucleotides: TGTGCCAGCAGCTTAGGTCTTAGCTCCTACAATGAGCAGTTCTTC.

This clone showed up just once. The chain joins TRBV2 to TRBJ1-6; D call uncertain. Germline CDR1 reads SNHLY; CDR2 reads FYNNEI. The CDR3 totals 13 residues. V lost 7 bases and J 4 bases, leaving 8 bases between the germline ends. Here the CDR3 DNA reads TGTGCCAGCACGATGGTTTATAATTCACCCCTCCACTTT. Translation gives CASTMVYNSPLHF.

V usage is TRBV4-2 and J usage is TRBJ1-2; no clear D gene. Trimming left V 0 bases short and J 3 bases short, with 11 bases between. Germline V gene data show CDR1 as LGHNA and CDR2 as YNFKEQ. The CDR3 totals 15 residues. The CDR3, as DNA: TGTGCCAGCAGCCAAGAGGGGATCCGTTACTATGGCTACACCTTC. Translated: CASSQEGIRYYGYTF.

With regard to this clone: The same CDR3 arises from other DNA sequences in this sample as well. The gene calls are TRBV10-3 and TRBJ1-5, with TRBD1 matching over 7 bases. Per germline, CDR1 ENHRY and CDR2 SYGVKD. The V segment lost 4 bases and the J segment 2 bases; nucleotides outside the gene matches: 2. The CDR3 runs to 14 residues. The CDR3 loop is CAISGDRGNQPQHF. CDR3 in DNA: TGTGCCATCAGTGGAGACAGGGGCAATCAGCCCCAGCATTTT.

On this clone itself: The same CDR3 arises from other DNA sequences in this sample as well. The V call is TRBV6-6, the J call TRBJ1-1; 7 bases fit TRBD1. This CDR3 has 13 residues. Germline V gene sequence: CDR1 MNHNY, CDR2 SVGAGI (reference sequence). After removal of 9 bases from V and 2 bases from J, the junction contained 6 bases not matched to a gene. CDR3 residues: CASRRQGNTEAFF. In nucleotides, the CDR3 is TGTGCCAGTCGGAGACAGGGAAACACTGAAGCTTTCTTT.